This T cell receptor (beta chain) was profiled in a study of cytomegalovirus exposure and HLA in healthy donors. Study-level background: The use of the same platform for the 120 validation repertoires and the 600 to 700 first-cohort repertoires was reported by a later analysis.

Produced via immunoSEQ multiplex PCR; TCRdb's table is partial and in-frame only. The sample records approximately 210,000 clones, more than 75% being singletons. This CDR3 has 15 residues. Germline CDR1 reads MNHNS; CDR2 reads SASEGT. The trim removed 6 bases at V and 2 bases at J, leaving 10 bases unmatched. A roughly 120-subject validation cohort, separate from the roughly 700-subject first cohort, supplied the donors. Sequencing was done on a sample of PBMCs. This chain uses TRBV6-1 with TRBJ2-7, with TRBD1 matching 7 bases. The sequence was obtained from a woman younger than 35 in good health and CMV-seronegative. This CDR3 is CASREQGTETYEQYF. The CDR3 nucleotides are TGTGCCAGCAGAGAACAGGGGACGGAAACCTACGAGCAGTACTTC.